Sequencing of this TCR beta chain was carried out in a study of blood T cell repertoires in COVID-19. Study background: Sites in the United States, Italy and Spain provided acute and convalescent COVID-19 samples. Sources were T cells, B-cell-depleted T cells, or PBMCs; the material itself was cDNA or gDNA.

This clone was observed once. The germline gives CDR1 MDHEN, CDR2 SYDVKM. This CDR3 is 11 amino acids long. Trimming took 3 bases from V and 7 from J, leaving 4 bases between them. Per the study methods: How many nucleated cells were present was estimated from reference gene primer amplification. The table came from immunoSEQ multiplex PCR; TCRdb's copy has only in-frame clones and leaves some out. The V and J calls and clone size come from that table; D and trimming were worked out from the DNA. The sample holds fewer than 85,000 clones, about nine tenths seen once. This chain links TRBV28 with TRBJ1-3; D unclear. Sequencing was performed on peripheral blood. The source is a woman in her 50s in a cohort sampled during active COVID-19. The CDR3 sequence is CASSFVNTIYF. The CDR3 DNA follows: TGTGCCAGCAGTTTCGTCAACACCATATATTTT. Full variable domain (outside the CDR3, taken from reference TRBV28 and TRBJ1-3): DVKVTQSSRYLVKRTGEKVFLECVQDMDHENMFWYRQDPGLGLRLIYFSYDVKMKEKGDIPEGYSVSREKKERFSLILESASTNQTSMYLCASSFVNTIYFGEGSWLTVV.